These 4 T cell receptor beta chains were sequenced from one sample in a study of blood T cell repertoires in COVID-19 (dated by TCRdb to about 2020). The library was built by means of the immunoSEQ multiplex PCR assay. TCRdb carries this immuneACCESS record with in-frame sequences only. Its versions omit some clonotypes, under half of them owing to an unresolved V gene in the studies checked, with the rest unexplained. The sample table records around 200,000 clones; about 88% of these occur just once. The ten largest make up roughly 5% of the sample. The specimen sequenced was peripheral blood. Every receptor here comes from a woman aged 80 or older with acute or convalescent COVID-19.

The chain links TRBV5-8 to TRBJ2-7, with TRBD1 as a possible D gene (7 bases). The CDR3 is 15 residues long. Germline V gene lookup returns CDR1 SGHTS and CDR2 YDEGEE. Trimming cost V 0 bases and J 4 bases, with 14 bases left between them. The CDR3, as DNA: TGTGCCAGCAGCTTGGCAGGGGGGCGCCGGTACGAGCAGTACTTC. Protein: CASSLAGGRRYEQYF.

This sequence joins TRBV11-2 and TRBJ2-7, with D possibly TRBD2 on 6 matching bases. Germline V gene data show CDR1 as SGHAT and CDR2 as FQNNGV. The CDR3 length is 12 residues. V was shortened by 4 bases and J by 7 bases, with 11 bases between the two germline ends. CDR3 in amino acids: CASSSLGGEQYF. CDR3 sequence (DNA): TGTGCCAGCAGCTCACTGGGGGGAGAGCAGTACTTC.

The chain carries TRBV18 and TRBJ1-6, with 10 bases matching TRBD1. With 2 bases clipped from V and 11 bases from J, the junction kept 3 bases outside the gene matches. The CDR3 has 14 amino acids. CDR1 and CDR2 (germline): KGHSH, LQKENI. The CDR3 bases are TGTGCCAGCTCACCAGGACAGGGGGTAGCACCCCTCCACTTT. Translated: CASSPGQGVAPLHF.

The table lists this clone with a few counts. The V call is TRBV10-3, the J call TRBJ1-6; 10 bases fit TRBD1. This CDR3 contains 14 residues. Germline CDR1 ENHRY, CDR2 SYGVKD. V shed 7 bases, J shed 10 bases, and the junction held 7 bases outside the gene matches. The CDR3 loop reads CAINDRGLESPLHF. The CDR3 bases are TGTGCCATCAATGACAGGGGGCTAGAATCACCCCTCCACTTT.